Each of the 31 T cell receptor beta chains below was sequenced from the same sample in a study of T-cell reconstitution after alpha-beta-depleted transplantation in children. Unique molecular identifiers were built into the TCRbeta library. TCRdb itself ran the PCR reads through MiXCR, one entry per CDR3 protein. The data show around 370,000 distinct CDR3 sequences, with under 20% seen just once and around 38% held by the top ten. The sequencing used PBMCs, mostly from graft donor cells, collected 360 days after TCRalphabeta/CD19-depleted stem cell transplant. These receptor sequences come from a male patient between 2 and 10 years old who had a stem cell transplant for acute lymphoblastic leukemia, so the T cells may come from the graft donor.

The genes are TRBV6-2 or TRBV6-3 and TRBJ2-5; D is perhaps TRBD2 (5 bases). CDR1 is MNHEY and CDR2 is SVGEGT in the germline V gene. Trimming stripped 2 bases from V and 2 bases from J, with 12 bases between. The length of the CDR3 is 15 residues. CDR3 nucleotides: TGTGCCAGCAGTTACCCTCGCGAGGGACAAGAGACCCAGTACTTC. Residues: CASSYPREGQETQYF.

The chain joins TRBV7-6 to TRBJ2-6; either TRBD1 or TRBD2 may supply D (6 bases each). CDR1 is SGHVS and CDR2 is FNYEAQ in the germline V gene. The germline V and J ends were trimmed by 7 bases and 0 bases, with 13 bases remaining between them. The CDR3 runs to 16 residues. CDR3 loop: CASTRGQYSGANVLTF. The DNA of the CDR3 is TGTGCCAGCACTCGGGGGCAGTACTCTGGGGCCAACGTCCTGACTTTC.

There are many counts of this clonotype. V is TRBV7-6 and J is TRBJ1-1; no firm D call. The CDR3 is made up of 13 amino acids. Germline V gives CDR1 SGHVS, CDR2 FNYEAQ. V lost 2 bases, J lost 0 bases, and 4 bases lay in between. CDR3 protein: CASSLSLNTEAFF. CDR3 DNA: TGTGCCAGCAGCTTAAGTTTGAACACTGAAGCTTTCTTT.

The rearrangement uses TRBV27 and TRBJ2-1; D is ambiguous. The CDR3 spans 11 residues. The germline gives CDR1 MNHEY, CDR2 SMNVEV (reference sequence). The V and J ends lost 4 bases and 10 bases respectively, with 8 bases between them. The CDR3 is CASSYGLEQFF. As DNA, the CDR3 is TGTGCCAGCAGTTACGGCTTGGAGCAGTTCTTC.

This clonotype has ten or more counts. The CDR3 protein is CASKAMSNQPQHF. CDR3 nucleotides: TGTGCCAGCAAGGCCATGAGCAATCAGCCCCAGCATTTT. The genes are TRBV6-6 and TRBJ1-5; D not certain. V was pared by 7 bases and J by 1 base, with 8 bases between. In germline, CDR1 is MNHNY, CDR2 SVGAGI (reference sequence). This CDR3 spans 13 amino acids.

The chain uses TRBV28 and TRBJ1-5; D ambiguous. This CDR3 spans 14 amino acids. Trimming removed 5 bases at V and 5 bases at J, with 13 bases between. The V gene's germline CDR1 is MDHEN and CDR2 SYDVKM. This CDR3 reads CASSPRFDYQPQHF. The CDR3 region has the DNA TGTGCCAGCAGTCCGCGTTTCGATTATCAGCCCCAGCATTTT.

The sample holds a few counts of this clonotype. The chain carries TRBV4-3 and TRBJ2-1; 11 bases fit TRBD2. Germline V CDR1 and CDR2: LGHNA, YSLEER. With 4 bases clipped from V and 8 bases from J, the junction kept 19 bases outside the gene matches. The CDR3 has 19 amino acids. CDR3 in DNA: TGCGCCAGCAGCCCGAGATCCCATAGCGGGAGGGCCCGGGGGGATGAGCAGTTCTTC. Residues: CASSPRSHSGRARGDEQFF.

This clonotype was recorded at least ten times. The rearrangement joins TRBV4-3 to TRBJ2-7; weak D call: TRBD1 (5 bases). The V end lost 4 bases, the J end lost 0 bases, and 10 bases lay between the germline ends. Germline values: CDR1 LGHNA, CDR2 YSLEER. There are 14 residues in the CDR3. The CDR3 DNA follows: TGCGCCAGCAGCCTGGACATTCTCTCCTACGAGCAGTACTTC. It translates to CASSLDILSYEQYF.

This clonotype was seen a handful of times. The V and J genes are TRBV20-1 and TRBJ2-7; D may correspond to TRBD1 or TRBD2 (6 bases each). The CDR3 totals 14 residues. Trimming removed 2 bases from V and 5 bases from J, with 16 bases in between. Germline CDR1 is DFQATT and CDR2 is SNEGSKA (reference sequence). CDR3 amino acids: CSARWGASANEQYF. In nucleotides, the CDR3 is TGCAGTGCTAGATGGGGGGCTAGTGCCAACGAGCAGTACTTC.

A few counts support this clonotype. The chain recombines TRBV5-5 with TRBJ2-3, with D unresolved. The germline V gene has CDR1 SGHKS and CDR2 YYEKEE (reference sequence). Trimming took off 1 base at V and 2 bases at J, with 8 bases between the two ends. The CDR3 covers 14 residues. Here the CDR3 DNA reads TGTGCCAGCAGCTTGTCCCGACACACAGATACGCAGTATTTT. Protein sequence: CASSLSRHTDTQYF.

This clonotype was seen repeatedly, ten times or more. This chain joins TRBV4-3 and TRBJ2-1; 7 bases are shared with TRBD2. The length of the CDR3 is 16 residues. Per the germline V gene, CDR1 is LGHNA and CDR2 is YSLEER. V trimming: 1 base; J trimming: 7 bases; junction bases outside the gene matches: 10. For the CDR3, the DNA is TGCGCCAGCAGCCAAGGGCTAGCGGACGCAGGGAATGAGCAGTTCTTC. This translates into CASSQGLADAGNEQFF.

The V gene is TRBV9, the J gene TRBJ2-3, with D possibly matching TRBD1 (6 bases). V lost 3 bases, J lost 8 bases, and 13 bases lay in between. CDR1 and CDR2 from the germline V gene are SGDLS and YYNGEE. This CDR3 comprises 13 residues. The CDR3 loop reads CASSAFGTPTQYF. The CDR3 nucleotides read TGTGCCAGCAGCGCCTTTGGGACACCTACGCAGTATTTT.

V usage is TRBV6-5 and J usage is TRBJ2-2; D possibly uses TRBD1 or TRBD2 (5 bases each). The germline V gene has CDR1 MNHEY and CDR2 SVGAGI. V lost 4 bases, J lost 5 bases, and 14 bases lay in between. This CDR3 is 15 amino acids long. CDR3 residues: CASSSQGVSTGELFF. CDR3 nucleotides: TGTGCCAGCAGTTCCCAGGGAGTCTCAACCGGGGAGCTGTTTTTT.

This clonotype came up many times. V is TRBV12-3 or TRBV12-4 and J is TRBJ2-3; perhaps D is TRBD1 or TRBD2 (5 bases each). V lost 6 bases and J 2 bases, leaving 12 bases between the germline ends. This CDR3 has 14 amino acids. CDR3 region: CASSLREYTDTQYF. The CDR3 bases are TGTGCCAGCAGCCTCAGGGAGTACACAGATACGCAGTATTTT.

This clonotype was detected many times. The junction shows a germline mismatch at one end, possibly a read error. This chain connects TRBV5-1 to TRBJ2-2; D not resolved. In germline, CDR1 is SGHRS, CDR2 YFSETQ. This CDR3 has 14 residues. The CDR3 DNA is TGTGCCAGCAGCTTGACGGGTGCGACCGGGGAGCTGTTTTTT. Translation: CASSLTGATGELFF. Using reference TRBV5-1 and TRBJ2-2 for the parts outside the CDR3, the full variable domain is KAGVTQTPRYLIKTRGQQVTLSCSPISGHRSVSWYQQTPGQGLQFLFEYFSETQRNKGNFPGRFSGRQFSNSRSEMNVSTLELGDSALYLCASSLTGATGELFFGEGSRLTVL.

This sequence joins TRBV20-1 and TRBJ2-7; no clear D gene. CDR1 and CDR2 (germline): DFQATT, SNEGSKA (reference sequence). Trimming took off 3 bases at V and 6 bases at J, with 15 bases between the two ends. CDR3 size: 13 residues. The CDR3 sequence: CSARPPWFGEQYF. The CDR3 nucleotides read TGCAGTGCTAGGCCCCCGTGGTTCGGCGAGCAGTACTTC.

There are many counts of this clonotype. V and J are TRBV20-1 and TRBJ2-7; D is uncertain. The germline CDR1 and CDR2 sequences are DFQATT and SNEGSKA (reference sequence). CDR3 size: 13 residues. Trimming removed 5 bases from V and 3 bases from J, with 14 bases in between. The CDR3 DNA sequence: TGCAGTGCTCTAAGGCTAACATACTACGAGCAGTACTTC. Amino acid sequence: CSALRLTYYEQYF.

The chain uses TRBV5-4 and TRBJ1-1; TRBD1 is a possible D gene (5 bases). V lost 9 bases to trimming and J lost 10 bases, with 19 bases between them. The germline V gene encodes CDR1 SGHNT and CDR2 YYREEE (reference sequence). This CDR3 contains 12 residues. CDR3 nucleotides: TGTGCCATGAGCCTGGGGCTCCAGGGAGCTTTCTTT. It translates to CAMSLGLQGAFF.

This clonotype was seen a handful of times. This CDR3 reads CASSPPSGSNTGELFF. CDR3 nucleotides: TGTGCCAGCAGCCCCCCTAGCGGGAGTAACACCGGGGAGCTGTTTTTT. The gene calls are TRBV7-9 and TRBJ2-2; TRBD2 matches 10 bases. CDR1 and CDR2 (germline): SEHNR, FQNEAQ (reference sequence). The V segment lost 5 bases and the J segment 2 bases; nucleotides outside the gene matches: 5. The CDR3 is made up of 16 amino acids.

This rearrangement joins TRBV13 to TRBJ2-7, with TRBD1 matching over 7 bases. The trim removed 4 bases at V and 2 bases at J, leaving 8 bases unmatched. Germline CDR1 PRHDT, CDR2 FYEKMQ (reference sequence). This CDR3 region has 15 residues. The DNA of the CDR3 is TGTGCCAGCAGCTCCCAGACAGGGAGCCCCTACGAGCAGTACTTC. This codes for CASSSQTGSPYEQYF.

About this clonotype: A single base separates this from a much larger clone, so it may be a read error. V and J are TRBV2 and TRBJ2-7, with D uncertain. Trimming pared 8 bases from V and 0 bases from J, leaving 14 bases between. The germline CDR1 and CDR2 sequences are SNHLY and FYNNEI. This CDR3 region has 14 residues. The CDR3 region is CASSVNPYSYEQYF. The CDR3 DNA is TGTGCCAGCTCAGTCAATCCTTACTCCTACGAGCAGTACTTC.

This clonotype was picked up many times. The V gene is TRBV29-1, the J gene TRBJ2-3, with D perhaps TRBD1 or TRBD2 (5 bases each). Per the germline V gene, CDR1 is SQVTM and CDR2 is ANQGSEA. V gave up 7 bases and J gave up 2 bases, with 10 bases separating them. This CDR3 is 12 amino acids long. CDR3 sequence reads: CSAFGTTDTQYF. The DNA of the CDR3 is TGCAGCGCCTTCGGGACCACAGATACGCAGTATTTT.

DNA for the CDR3: TGTGCTAGTGGTCGGACAGACAATGAGCAGTTCTTC. Protein sequence: CASGRTDNEQFF. This rearrangement joins TRBV12-5 to TRBJ2-1; TRBD1 might be the D (6 bases). The germline CDR1 and CDR2 sequences are LGHNT and FRNRAP. V lost 5 bases, J lost 5 bases, and 7 bases lay in between. This CDR3 region has 12 residues.

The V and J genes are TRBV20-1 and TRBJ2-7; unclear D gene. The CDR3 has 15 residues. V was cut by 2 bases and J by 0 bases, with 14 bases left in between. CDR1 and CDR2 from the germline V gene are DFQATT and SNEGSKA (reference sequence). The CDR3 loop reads CSARNILVLSYEQYF. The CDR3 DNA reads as TGCAGTGCTAGAAATATCCTAGTCCTCTCCTACGAGCAGTACTTC.

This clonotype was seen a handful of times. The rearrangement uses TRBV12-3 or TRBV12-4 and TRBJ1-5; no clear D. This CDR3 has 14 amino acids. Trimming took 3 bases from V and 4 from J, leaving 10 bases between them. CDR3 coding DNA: TGTGCCAGCAGTTTCGGCGTAGGGAATCAGCCCCAGCATTTT. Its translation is CASSFGVGNQPQHF.

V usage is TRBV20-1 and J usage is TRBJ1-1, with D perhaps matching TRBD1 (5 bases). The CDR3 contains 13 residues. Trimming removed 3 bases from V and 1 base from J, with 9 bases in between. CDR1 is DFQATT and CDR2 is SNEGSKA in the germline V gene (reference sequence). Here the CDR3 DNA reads TGCAGTGCTAGTGGGGGTTCGAACACTGAAGCTTTCTTT. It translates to CSASGGSNTEAFF.

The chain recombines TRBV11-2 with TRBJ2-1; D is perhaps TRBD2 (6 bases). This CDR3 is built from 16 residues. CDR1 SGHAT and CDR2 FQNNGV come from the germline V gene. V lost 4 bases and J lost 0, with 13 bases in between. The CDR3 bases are TGTGCCAGCAGCTCGTGGCGGGGCGGCTCCTACAATGAGCAGTTCTTC. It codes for CASSSWRGGSYNEQFF. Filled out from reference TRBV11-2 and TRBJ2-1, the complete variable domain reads EAGVAQSPRYKIIEKRQSVAFWCNPISGHATLYWYQQILGQGPKLLIQFQNNGVVDDSQLPKDRFSAERLKGVDSTLKIQPAKLEDSAVYLCASSSWRGGSYNEQFFGPGTRLTVL.

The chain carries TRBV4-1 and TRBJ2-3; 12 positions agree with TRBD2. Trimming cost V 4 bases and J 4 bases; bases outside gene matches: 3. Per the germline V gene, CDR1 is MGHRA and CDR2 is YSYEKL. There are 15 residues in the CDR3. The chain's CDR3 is CASSRLAGGPDTQYF. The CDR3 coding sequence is TGCGCCAGCAGCCGCCTAGCGGGAGGGCCAGATACGCAGTATTTT.

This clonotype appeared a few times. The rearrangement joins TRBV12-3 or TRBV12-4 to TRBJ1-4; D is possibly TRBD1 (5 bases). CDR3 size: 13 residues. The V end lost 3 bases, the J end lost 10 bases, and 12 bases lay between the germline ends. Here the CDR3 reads CASSLGHNGKLFF. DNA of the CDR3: TGTGCCAGCAGTTTGGGGCACAACGGAAAACTGTTTTTT.

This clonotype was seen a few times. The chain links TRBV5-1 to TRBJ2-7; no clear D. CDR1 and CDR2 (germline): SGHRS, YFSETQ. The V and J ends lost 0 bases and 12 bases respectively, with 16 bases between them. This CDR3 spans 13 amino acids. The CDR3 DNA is TGCGCCAGCAGCTTGGACGACCCAGAACGTGGGTACTTC. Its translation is CASSLDDPERGYF. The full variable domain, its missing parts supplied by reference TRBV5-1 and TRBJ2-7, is KAGVTQTPRYLIKTRGQQVTLSCSPISGHRSVSWYQQTPGQGLQFLFEYFSETQRNKGNFPGRFSGRQFSNSRSEMNVSTLELGDSALYLCASSLDDPERGYFGPGTRLTVT.

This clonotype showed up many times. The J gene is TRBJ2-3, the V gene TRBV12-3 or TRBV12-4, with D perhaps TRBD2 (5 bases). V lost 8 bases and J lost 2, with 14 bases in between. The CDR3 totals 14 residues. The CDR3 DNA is TGTGCCAGCCTGATCGAGCGGCCCACAGATACGCAGTATTTT. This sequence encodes CASLIERPTDTQYF.